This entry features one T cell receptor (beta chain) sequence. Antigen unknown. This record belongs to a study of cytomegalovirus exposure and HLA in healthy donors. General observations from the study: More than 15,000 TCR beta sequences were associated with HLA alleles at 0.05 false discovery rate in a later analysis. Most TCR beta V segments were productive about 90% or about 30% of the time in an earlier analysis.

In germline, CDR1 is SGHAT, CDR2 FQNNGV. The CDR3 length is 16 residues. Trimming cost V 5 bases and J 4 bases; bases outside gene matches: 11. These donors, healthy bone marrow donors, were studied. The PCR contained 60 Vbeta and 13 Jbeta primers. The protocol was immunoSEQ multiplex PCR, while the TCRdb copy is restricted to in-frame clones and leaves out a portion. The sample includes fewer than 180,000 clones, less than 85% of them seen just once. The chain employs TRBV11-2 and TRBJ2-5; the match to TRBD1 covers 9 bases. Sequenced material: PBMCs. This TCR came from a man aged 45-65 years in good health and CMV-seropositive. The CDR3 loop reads CASSRTGTGFRETQYF. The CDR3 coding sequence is TGTGCCAGCAGCCGGACCGGGACAGGGTTTAGAGAGACCCAGTACTTC.